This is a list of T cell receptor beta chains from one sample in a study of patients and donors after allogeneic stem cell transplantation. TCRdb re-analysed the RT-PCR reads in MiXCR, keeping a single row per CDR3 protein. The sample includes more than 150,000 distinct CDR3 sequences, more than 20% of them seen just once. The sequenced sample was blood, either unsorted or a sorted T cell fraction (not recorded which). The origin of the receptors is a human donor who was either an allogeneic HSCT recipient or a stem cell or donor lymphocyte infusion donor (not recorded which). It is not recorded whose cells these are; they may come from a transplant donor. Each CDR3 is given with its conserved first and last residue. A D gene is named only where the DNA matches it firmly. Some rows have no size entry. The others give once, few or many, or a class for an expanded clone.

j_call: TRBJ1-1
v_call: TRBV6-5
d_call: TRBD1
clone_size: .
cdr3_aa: CASMRTGGRKRAEAFF
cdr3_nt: TGTGCCAGCATGCGGACAGGGGGTCGAAAGAGGGCTGAAGCTTTCTTT

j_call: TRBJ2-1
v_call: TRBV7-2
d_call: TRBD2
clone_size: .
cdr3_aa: CASSFIAGGNNEQFF
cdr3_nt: TGTGCCAGCAGCTTTATAGCGGGGGGCAACAATGAGCAGTTCTTC

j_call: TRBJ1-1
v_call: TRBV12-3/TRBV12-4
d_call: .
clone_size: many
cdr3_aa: CASNGREYGEAFF
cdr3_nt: TGTGCCAGCAATGGCAGGGAGTACGGTGAAGCTTTCTTT

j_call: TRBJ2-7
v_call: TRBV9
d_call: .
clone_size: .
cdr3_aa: CASSEAPHGGPYEQYF
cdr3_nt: TGTGCCAGCAGCGAGGCCCCGCATGGGGGGCCCTACGAGCAGTACTTC

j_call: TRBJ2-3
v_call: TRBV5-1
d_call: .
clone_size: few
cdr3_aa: CASSSDGGTDTQYF
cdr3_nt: TGCGCCAGCAGCTCGGATGGGGGCACAGATACGCAGTATTTT

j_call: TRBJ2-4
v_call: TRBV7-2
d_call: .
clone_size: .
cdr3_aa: CASSLTNRVRLAKNIQYF
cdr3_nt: TGTGCCAGCAGCTTAACGAACAGGGTGCGACTAGCCAAAAACATTCAGTACTTC

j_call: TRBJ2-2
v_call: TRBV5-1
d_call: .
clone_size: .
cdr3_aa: CASSLAVGPPGELFF
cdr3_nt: TGCGCCAGCAGCTTGGCGGTCGGTCCCCCCGGGGAGCTGTTTTTT

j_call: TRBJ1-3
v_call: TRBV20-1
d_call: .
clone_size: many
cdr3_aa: CSAGYRDPNTIYF
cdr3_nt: TGCAGTGCTGGCTACAGGGATCCGAACACCATATATTTT

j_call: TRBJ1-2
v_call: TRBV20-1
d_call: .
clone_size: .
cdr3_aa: CSARDGNSYGYTF
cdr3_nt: TGCAGTGCTAGAGATGGAAACAGCTATGGCTACACCTTC

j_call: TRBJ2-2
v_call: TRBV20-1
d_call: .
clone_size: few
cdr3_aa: CSAQEGTATGELFF
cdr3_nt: TGCAGTGCCCAGGAGGGGACGGCCACCGGGGAGCTGTTTTTT

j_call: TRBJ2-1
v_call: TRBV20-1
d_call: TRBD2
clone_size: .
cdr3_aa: CSARQGTSGSSYNEQFF
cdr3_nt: TGCAGTGCTAGACAAGGGACTAGCGGGAGTTCTTACAATGAGCAGTTCTTC

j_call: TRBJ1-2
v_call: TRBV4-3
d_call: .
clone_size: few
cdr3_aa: CASSQEAGIGYTF
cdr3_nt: TGCGCCAGCAGCCAAGAGGCAGGGATCGGCTACACCTTC

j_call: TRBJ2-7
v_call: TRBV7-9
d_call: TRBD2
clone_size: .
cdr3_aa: CASSFYSASGRYEQYF
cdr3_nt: TGTGCCAGCAGCTTCTATTCGGCTAGCGGGCGTTACGAGCAGTACTTC

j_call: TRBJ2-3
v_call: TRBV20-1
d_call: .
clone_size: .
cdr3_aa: CSADRTTDTQYF
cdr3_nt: TGCAGTGCTGACAGAACCACAGATACGCAGTATTTT

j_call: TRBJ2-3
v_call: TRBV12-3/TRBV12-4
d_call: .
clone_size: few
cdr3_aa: CASTEGGTDTQYF
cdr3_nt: TGTGCCAGCACTGAGGGGGGCACAGATACGCAGTATTTT

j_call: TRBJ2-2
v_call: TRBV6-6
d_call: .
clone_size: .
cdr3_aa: CASCLQFANTGELFF
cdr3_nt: TGTGCCAGCTGTCTTCAGTTCGCGAACACCGGGGAGCTGTTTTTT

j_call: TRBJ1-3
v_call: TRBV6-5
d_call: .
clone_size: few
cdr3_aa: CASSYSPNSRDPIYF
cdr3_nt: TGTGCCAGCAGTTACAGTCCAAACTCGAGGGACCCCATATATTTT

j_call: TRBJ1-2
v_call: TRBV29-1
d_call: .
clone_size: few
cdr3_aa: CSGLTAGYGYTF
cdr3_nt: TGCAGCGGATTGACGGCTGGCTATGGCTACACCTTC

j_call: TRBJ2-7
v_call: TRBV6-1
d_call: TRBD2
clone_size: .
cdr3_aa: CASSEAPSLAGGPSYEQYF
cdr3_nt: TGTGCCAGCAGTGAGGCCCCCAGTCTAGCGGGGGGGCCCTCTTACGAGCAGTACTTC

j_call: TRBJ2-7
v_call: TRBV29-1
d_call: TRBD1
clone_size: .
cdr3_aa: CSVEEMDRGGYEQYF
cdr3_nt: TGCAGCGTTGAAGAAATGGACAGGGGCGGCTACGAGCAGTACTTC

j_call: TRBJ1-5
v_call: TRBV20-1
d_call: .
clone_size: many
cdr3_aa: CSARTAVGNQPQHF
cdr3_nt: TGCAGTGCTAGAACCGCGGTGGGCAATCAGCCCCAGCATTTT

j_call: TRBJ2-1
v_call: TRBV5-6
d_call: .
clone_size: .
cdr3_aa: CASSLRVPPYNEQFF
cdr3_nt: TGTGCCAGCAGCTTGCGCGTACCCCCCTACAATGAGCAGTTCTTC

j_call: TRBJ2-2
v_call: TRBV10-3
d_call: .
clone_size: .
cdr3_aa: CAISARATGELFF
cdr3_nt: TGTGCCATCAGTGCGCGCGCCACCGGGGAGCTGTTTTTT

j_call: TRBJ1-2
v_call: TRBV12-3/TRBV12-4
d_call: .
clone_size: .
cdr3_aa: CASSPTGPGLIGYTF
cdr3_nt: TGTGCCAGCAGCCCAACGGGCCCGGGGTTAATCGGCTACACCTTC

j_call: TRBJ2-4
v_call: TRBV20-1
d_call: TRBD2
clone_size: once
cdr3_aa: CSARDRQRGGRYIQYF
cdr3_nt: TGCAGTGCTAGAGATCGCCAGCGGGGGGGCCGATACATTCAGTACTTC